Shown below are 9 T cell receptor beta chains from a single sample sequenced in a study of blood T cell repertoires in COVID-19. Clones were sequenced by immunoSEQ multiplex PCR, and TCRdb holds only the in-frame ones, with some missing. The sample carries roughly 250,000 clones, approximately 91% recorded once. Sample: PBMCs or T cells enriched from blood (not recorded which). The receptors shown here come from a woman in her thirties or forties with acute COVID-19.

This chain uses TRBV6-2 or TRBV6-3 with TRBJ2-1, with D perhaps TRBD2 (5 bases). The germline V gene encodes CDR1 MNHEY and CDR2 SVGEGT. This CDR3 has 15 residues. Trimming took off 6 bases at V and 6 bases at J, with 18 bases between the two ends. The CDR3 region has the DNA TGTGCCAGCAGCCGCCGTGGAGGCTGGTCCAATGAGCAGTTCTTC. It translates to CASSRRGGWSNEQFF.

The genes are TRBV5-5 and TRBJ2-7; 9 nucleotides align to TRBD1. The CDR3 covers 14 residues. Germline loops: CDR1 SGHKS, CDR2 YYEKEE (reference sequence). Trimming removed 4 bases from V and 3 bases from J; junction bases left unmatched: 5. The DNA for the CDR3 is TGTGCCAGCAGCGGGGGGACAGGGATCTACGAGCAGTACTTC. It is translated as CASSGGTGIYEQYF.

This clone was detected once. The chain uses TRBV3-1 (or the pseudogene TRBV3-2) and TRBJ2-1; D gene unclear. V was trimmed by 5 bases and J by 8 bases, leaving 10 bases between them. This CDR3 has 12 residues. The germline V gene has CDR1 LGHDT and CDR2 YNNKEL (reference sequence). CDR3 sequence: CASSLVRDEQFF. CDR3 in DNA: TGTGCCAGCAGCTTAGTACGGGATGAGCAGTTCTTC.

The CDR3: CASSFDLAGGTDTQYF. In DNA form, the CDR3 reads TGTGCCAGCAGTTTCGACCTGGCAGGGGGTACAGATACGCAGTATTTT. V is TRBV28 and J is TRBJ2-3; 7 bases are shared with TRBD1. The CDR3 has 16 amino acids. Trimming cost V 3 bases and J 3 bases; bases outside gene matches: 9. Germline loops: CDR1 MDHEN, CDR2 SYDVKM.

The chain is built from TRBV2 and TRBJ1-5, with TRBD1 as a possible D gene (5 bases). CDR3 length: 13 residues. The V end lost 4 bases, the J end lost 4 bases, and 8 bases lay between the germline ends. Germline V gene lookup returns CDR1 SNHLY and CDR2 FYNNEI. The CDR3 region has the DNA TGTGCCAGCAGTGTTTCAGGGAATCAGCCCCAGCATTTT. Residues: CASSVSGNQPQHF.

The chain links TRBV10-2 to TRBJ2-2, with D unresolved. Germline loops: CDR1 WSHSY, CDR2 SAAADI. The V end lost 2 bases, the J end lost 1 base, and 8 bases lay between the germline ends. CDR3 length: 15 amino acids. CDR3 bases: TGCGCCAGCAGTGAGCCAGGTCGGAACACCGGGGAGCTGTTTTTT. Translated, it gives CASSEPGRNTGELFF.

The CDR3 DNA is TGTGCCAGCAGCTTAGGGGCTAGCGCCACAGATACGCAGTATTTT. This encodes CASSLGASATDTQYF. V and J are TRBV7-9 and TRBJ2-3; perhaps TRBD2 as D (6 bases). Trimming left V 1 base short and J 2 bases short, with 10 bases between. The CDR3 is 15 amino acids. Germline assignment: CDR1 SEHNR and CDR2 FQNEAQ (reference sequence).

The chain recombines TRBV6-4 with TRBJ2-7; 12 bases match TRBD1. V shed 0 bases and J 6 bases; nucleotides not matched to a gene: 9. The length of the CDR3 is 17 residues. Germline CDR1 MRHNA, CDR2 SNTAGT. The CDR3 sequence: CASSDSTRGTGGREQYF. The CDR3 DNA sequence: TGTGCCAGCAGTGACTCGACCCGCGGGACAGGGGGCCGCGAGCAGTACTTC.

The genes are TRBV21-1 and TRBJ1-2. TRBV21-1 is marked as a pseudogene. The CDR3 loop spans 18 amino acids. CDR3 DNA: TGTGCCAGCAGCAAAGTTGGGCAAACTAGGTTCTCCAACTATGGCTACACCTTC. Residues: CASSKVGQTRFSNYGYTF.